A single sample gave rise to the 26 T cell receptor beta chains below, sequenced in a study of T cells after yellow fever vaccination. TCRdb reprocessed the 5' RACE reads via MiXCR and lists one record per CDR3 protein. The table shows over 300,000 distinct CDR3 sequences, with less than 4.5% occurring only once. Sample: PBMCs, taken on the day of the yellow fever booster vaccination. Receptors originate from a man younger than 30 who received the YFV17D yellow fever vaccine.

The CDR3 loop is CASSFRDRATEAFF. The DNA of the CDR3 is TGTGCCAGCAGCTTCCGGGACAGGGCCACTGAAGCTTTCTTT. This sequence joins TRBV7-2 and TRBJ1-1, with 9 bases aligning to TRBD1. The V and J ends lost 3 bases and 4 bases, in that order; junction bases with no gene match: 3. The CDR3 length is 14 residues. CDR1 SGHTA and CDR2 FQGNSA come from the germline V gene. Full variable domain (rest looked up from reference TRBV7-2 and TRBJ1-1): GAGVSQSPSNKVTEKGKDVELRCDPISGHTALYWYRQSLGQGLEFLIYFQGNSAPDKSGLPSDRFSAERTGGSVSTLTIQRTQQEDSAVYLCASSFRDRATEAFFGQGTRLTVV.

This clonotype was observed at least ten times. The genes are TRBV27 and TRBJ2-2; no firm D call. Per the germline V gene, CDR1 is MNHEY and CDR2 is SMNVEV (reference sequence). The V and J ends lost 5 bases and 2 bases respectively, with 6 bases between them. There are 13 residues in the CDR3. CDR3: CASSPVNTGELFF. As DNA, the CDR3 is TGTGCCAGCAGTCCCGTTAACACCGGGGAGCTGTTTTTT.

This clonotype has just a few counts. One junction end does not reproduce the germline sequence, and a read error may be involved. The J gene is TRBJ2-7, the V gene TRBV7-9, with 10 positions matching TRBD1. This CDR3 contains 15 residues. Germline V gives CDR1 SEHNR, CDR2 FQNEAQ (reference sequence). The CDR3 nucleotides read TGTGCCAGCAGCTCCTCCTCCGGGACAGGGGTAGTCGGGGACTTC. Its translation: CASSSSSGTGVVGDF.

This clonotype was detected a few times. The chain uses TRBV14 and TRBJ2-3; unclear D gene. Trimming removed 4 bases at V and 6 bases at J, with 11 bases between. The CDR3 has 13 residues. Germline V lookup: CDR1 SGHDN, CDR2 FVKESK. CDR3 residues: CASSLYTVDTQYF. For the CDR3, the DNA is TGTGCCAGCAGCCTTTATACCGTCGATACGCAGTATTTT.

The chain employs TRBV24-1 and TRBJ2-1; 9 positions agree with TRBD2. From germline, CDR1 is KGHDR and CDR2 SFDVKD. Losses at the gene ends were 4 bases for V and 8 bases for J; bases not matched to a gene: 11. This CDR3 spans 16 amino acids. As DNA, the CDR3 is TGTGCCACCAGTGACACCTCGGCGGGGGGGCGGGATGAGCAGTTCTTC. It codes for CATSDTSAGGRDEQFF.

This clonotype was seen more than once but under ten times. CDR3 loop: CASSQVADRPSYNEQFF. The CDR3 DNA is TGTGCCAGCAGCCAAGTCGCGGACAGACCCTCCTACAATGAGCAGTTCTTC. The chain carries TRBV4-2 and TRBJ2-1, with D possibly TRBD1 on 6 matching bases. The CDR3 loop spans 17 amino acids. Germline V gene sequence: CDR1 LGHNA, CDR2 YNFKEQ. V lost 1 base and J 0 bases, leaving 13 bases between the germline ends.

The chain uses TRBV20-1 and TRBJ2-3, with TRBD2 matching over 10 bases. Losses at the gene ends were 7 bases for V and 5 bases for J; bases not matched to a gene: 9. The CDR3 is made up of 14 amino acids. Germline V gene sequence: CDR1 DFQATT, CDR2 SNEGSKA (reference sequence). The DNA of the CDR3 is TGCAGTGTCCTAGCGGGGGAGGTTATAGATACGCAGTATTTT. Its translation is CSVLAGEVIDTQYF.

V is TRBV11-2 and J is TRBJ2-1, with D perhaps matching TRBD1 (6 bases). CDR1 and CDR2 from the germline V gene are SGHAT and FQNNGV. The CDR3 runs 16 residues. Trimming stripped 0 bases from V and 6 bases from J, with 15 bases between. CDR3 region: CASSLDRGPLLNEQFF. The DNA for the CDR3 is TGTGCCAGCAGCTTAGACAGGGGTCCTCTCCTCAATGAGCAGTTCTTC.

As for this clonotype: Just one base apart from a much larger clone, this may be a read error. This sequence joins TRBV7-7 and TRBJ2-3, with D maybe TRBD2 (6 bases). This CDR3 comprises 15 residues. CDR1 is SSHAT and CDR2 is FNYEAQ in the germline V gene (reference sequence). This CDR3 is CASSSSPGTHYTQYF. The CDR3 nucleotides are TGTGCTAGCAGCTCCTCACCTGGGACTCACTATACGCAGTATTTT.

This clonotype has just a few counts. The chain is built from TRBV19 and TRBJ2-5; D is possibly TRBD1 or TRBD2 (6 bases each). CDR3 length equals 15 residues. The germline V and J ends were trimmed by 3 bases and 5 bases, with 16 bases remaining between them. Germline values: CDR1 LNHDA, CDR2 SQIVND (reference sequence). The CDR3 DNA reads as TGTGCCAGTAGTATCCCCGGGGGCCGAGGGGAGACCCAGTACTTC. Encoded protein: CASSIPGGRGETQYF.

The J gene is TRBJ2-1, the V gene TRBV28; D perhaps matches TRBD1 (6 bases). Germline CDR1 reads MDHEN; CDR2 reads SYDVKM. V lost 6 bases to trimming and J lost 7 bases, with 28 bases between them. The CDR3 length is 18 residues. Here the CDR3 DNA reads TGTGCCAGCAGCCTAAACCCAGGGGACGCCTCTAGTAAAAATGAGCAGTTCTTC. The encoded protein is CASSLNPGDASSKNEQFF.

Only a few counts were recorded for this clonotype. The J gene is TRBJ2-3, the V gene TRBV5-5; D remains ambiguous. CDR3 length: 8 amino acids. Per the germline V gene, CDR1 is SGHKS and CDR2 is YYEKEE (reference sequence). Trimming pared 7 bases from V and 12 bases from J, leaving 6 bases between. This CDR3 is CASGPQYF. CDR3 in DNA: TGTGCCAGCGGCCCTCAGTATTTT.

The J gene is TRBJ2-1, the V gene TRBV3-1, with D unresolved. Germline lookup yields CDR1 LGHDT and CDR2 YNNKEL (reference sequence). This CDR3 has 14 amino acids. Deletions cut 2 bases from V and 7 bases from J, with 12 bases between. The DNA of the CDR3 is TGTGCCAGCAGCCAAAGGCCGTTTAGTAATGAGCAGTTCTTC. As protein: CASSQRPFSNEQFF.

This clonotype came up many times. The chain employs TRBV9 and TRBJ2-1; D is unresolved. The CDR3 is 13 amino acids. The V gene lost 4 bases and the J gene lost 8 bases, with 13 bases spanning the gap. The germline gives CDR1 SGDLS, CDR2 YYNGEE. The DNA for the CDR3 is TGTGCCAGCAGCTCCGCCCTGGGGTATGAGCAGTTCTTC. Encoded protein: CASSSALGYEQFF.

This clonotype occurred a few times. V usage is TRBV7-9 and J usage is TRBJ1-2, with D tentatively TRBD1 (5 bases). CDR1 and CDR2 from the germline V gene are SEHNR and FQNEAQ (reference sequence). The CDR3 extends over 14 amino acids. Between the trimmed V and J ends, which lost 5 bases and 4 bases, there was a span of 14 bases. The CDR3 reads CASSPIGARYGYTF. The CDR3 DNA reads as TGTGCCAGCAGCCCGATCGGGGCGCGCTATGGCTACACCTTC.

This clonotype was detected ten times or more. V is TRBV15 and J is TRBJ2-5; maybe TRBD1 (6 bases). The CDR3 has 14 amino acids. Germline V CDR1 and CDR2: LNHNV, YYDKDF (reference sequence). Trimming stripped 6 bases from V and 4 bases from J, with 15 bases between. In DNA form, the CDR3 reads TGTGCCACCAGACTTGAGGGCAGGGGAGAGACCCAGTACTTC. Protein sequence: CATRLEGRGETQYF.

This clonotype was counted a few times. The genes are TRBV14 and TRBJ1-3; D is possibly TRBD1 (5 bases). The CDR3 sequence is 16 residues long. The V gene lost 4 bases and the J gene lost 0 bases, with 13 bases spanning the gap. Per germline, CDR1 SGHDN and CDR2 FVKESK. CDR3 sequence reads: CASSLRVSTSGNTIYF. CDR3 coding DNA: TGTGCCAGCAGCCTCAGGGTCTCAACCTCTGGAAACACCATATATTTT.

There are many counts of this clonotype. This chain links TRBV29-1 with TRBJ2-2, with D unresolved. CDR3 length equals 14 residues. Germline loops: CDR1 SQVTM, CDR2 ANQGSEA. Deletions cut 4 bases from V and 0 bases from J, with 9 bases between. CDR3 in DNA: TGCAGCGTTGGCACAGACTCGAACACCGGGGAGCTGTTTTTT. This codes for CSVGTDSNTGELFF.

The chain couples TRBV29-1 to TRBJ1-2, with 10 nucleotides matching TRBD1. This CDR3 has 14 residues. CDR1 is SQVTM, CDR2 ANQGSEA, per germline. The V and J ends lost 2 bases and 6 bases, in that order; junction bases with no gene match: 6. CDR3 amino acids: CSVEKTGGGNGYTF. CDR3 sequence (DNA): TGCAGCGTTGAAAAGACAGGGGGCGGCAATGGCTACACCTTC.

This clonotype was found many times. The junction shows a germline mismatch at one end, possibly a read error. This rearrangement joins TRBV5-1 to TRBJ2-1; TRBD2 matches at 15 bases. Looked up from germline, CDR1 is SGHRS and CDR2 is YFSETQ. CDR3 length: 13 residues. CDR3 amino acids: CASSPGLAGGSVF. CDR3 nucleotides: TGCGCCAGCAGCCCGGGACTAGCGGGGGGATCGGTCTTC.

CDR3: CASSLGAEGEQYV. The CDR3, as DNA: TGTGCCAGCAGCTTAGGGGCCGAAGGCGAGCAGTACGTC. V and J are TRBV7-8 and TRBJ2-7; D unclear. Germline V gene data show CDR1 as SGHVS and CDR2 as FQNEAQ. The CDR3 runs 13 residues. V lost 1 base and J lost 6, with 10 bases in between.

The CDR3 is CASSTRQGQFEKLFF. As DNA, the CDR3 is TGTGCCAGCAGTACGCGACAGGGACAGTTCGAAAAACTGTTTTTT. The rearrangement uses TRBV12-3 or TRBV12-4 and TRBJ1-4, with 7 bases matching TRBD1. V trimming: 5 bases; J trimming: 8 bases; junction bases outside the gene matches: 11. The CDR3 is 15 amino acids.

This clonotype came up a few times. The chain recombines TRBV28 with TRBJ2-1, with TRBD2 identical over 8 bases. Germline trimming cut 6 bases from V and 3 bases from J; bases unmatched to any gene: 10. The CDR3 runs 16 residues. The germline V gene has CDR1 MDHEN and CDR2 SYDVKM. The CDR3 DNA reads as TGTGCCAGCAGATCCCTAAGCGGGGGTAGCTACAATGAGCAGTTCTTC. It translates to CASRSLSGGSYNEQFF.

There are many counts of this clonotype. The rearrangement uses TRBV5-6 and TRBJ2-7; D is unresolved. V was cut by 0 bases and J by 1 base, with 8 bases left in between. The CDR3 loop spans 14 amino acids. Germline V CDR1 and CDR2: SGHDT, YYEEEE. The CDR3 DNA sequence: TGTGCCAGCAGCTTGGCTCGGAAATCCTACGAGCAGTACTTC. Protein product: CASSLARKSYEQYF. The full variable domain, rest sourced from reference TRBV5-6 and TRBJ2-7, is DAGVTQSPTHLIKTRGQQVTLRCSPKSGHDTVSWYQQALGQGPQFIFQYYEEEERQRGNFPDRFSGHQFPNYSSELNVNALLLGDSALYLCASSLARKSYEQYFGPGTRLTVT.

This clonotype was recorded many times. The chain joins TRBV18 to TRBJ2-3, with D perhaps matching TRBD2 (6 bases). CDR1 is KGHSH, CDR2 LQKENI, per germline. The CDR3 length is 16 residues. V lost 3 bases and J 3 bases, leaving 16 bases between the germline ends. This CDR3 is CASSPNGGPVTDTQYF. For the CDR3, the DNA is TGTGCCAGCTCACCCAACGGAGGGCCCGTGACAGATACGCAGTATTTT.

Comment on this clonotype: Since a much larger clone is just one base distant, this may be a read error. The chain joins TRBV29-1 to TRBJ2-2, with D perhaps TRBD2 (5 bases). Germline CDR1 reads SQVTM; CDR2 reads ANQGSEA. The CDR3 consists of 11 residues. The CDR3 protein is CSVASSGVLFF. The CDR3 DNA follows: TGCAGCGTTGCTAGTTCCGGGGTGCTGTTTTTT.